This is a list of T cell receptor beta chains from one sample in a study of T cells after posttransplantation cyclophosphamide. Generated by immunoSEQ multiplex PCR, the TCRdb table keeps only in-frame clones and is missing some. In total the sample includes under 45,000 clones, none of them seen once. Sequencing was carried out using PBMCs. The receptors were sampled from a woman aged 50 to 65 in good health and a related stem cell transplant donor. Each CDR3 is given with its conserved first and last residue.

j_call	v_call	cdr3_aa
TRBJ2-1	TRBV7-7	CASSLGQGADNEQFF
TRBJ1-5	TRBV2	CASSPGTGISQPQHF
TRBJ1-2	TRBV6-5	CASSDSDRAPGGYTF
TRBJ2-3	TRBV7-8	CASSSARLVLGDTQYF
TRBJ2-5	TRBV29-1	CSVAGGPRETQYF
TRBJ1-2	TRBV10-1	CASSEDRYRNGYTF
TRBJ1-1	TRBV28	CATAFHTEAFF
TRBJ2-7	TRBV4-3	CASSQDPGTGTYEQYF
NA	TRBV11-2	CASSLVTGGANYEQYF
TRBJ1-4	TRBV6-5	CASSFTGFAEKLFF
TRBJ2-7	TRBV7-9	CASSLHGTVYEQYF
TRBJ2-7	TRBV6-1	CASSEGLGGFYEQYF
TRBJ1-6	TRBV4-1	CASSQDPDIRRSPLHF
TRBJ1-5	TRBV10-1	CASSEYGHDQPQHF
TRBJ1-2	TRBV28	CASSNRGPLGYTF
TRBJ2-1	TRBV18	CASSEVSSYNEQFF
TRBJ2-7	TRBV28	CASRGDSYSEQYF
TRBJ2-6	TRBV29-1	CSVLQASSGANVLTF
TRBJ2-7	TRBV2	CASSREGGAYEQYF
TRBJ1-3	TRBV28	CASSSAGPGNTIYF
TRBJ2-1	TRBV5-4	CASSSPGLYNEQFF
TRBJ1-6	TRBV27	CASSLFGGRNSYNSPLHF
TRBJ1-4	TRBV4-2	CASSQGRGTDLTNEKLFF
TRBJ2-5	TRBV7-9	CASSSYRAYQETQYF
TRBJ1-3	TRBV5-1	CASSRQGGENTIYF